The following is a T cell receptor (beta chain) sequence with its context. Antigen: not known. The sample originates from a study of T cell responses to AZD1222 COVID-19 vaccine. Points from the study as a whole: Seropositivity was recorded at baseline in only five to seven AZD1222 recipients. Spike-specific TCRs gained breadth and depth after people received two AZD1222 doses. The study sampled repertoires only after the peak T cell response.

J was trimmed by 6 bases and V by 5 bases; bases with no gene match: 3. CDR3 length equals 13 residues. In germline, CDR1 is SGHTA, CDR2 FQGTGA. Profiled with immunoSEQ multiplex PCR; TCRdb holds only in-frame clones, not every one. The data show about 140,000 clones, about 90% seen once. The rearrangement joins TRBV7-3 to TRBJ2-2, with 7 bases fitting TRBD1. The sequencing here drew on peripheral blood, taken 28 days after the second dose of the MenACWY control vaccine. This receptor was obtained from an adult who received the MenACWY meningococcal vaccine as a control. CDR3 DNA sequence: TGTGCCAGCAGCCCTACAGGGGCCGGGGAGCTGTTTTTT. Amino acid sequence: CASSPTGAGELFF.